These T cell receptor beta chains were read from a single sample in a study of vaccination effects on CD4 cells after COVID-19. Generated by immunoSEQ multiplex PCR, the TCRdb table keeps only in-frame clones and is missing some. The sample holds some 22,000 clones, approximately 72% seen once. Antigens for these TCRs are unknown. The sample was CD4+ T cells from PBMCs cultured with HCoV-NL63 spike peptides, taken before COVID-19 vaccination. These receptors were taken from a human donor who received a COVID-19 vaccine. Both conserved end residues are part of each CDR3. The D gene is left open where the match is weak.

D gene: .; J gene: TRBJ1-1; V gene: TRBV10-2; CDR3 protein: CASSPDSKAFF
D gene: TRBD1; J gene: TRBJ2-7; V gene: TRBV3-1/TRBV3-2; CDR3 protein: CASSHQGAHEQYF
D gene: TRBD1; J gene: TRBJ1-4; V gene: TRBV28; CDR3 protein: CASSTTQGYQGEKLFF
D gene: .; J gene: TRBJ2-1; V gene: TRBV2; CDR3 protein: CASILPSGVQQFF
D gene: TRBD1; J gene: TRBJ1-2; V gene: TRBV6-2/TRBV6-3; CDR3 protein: CASSRRGTGGGYTF
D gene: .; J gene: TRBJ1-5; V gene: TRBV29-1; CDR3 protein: CSVDGGMGQPQHF
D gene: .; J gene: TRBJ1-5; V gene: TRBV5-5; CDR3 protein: CASSLEAEANQPQHF
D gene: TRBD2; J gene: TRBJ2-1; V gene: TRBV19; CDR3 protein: CASSIYYLGSGMSDYNEQFF
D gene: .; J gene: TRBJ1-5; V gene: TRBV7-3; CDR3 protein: CASSYPTEDQPQHF
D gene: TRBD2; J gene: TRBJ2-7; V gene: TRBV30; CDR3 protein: CAWSPFSGRAPNEQYF
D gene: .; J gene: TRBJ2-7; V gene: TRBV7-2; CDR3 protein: CASSLGRAYEQYF
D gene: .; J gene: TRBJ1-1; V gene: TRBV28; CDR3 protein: CASSRLTEAFF
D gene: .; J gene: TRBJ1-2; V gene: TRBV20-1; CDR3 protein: CSASRQASIDGYTF
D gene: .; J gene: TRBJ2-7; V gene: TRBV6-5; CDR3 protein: CASSTRWYSRSEQYF
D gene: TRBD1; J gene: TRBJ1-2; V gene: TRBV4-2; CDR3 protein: CASSQAGGQAHYGYTF
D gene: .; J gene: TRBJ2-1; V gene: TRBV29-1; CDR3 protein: CSVVAGGREQFF
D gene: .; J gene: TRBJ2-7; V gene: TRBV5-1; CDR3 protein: CASSVHSTAYEQYF
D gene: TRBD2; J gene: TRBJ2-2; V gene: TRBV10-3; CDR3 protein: CAITGRGATGELFF
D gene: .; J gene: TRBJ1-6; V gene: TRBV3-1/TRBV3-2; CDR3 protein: CASSIRTDSPLHF
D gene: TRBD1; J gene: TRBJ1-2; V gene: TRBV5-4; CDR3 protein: CASSFGQDYGYTF
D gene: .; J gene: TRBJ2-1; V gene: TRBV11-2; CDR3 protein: CASTFNRGPNNEQFF
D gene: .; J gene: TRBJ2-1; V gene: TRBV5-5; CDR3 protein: CASSSQGYNEQFF
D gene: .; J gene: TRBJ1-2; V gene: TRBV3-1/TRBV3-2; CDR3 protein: CASSQQALGGYTF
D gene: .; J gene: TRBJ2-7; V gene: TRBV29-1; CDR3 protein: CSATKGNHYEQYF
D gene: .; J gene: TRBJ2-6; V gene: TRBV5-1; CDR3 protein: CASNPSVSGANVLTF
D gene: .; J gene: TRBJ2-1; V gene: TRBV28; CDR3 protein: CASSGYNEQFF
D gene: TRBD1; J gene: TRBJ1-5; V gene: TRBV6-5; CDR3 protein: CASSWDSRQPQHF
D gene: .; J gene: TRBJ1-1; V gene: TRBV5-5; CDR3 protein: CASNQAPEAFF
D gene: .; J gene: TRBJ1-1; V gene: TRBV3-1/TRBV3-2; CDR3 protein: CASSEGKNVLGGTEAFF
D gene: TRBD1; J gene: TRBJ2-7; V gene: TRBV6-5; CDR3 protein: CASTRTGPYEQYF
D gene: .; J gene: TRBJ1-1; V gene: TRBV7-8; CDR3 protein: CASSLYDRPNTEAFF
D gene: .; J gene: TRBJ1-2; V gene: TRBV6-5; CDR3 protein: CASSYTRQAWGYTF
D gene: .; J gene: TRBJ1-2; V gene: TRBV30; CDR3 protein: CAFAGGHYGYTF
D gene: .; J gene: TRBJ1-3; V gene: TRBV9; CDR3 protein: CASSASGHTIYF
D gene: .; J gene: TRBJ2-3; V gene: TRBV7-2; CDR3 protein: CASSFGKPSTDTQYF
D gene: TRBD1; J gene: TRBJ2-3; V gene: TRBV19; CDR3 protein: CASRRDRDTDTQYF
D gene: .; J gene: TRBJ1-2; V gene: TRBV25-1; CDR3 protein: CASSGPGPNYGYTF
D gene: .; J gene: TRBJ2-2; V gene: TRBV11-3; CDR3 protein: CASSLAGVGGELFF
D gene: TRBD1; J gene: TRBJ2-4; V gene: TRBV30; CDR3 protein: CAWSTGGRGTSQYF
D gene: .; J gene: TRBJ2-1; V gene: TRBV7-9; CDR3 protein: CASRPIGGRVNSSYNEQFF
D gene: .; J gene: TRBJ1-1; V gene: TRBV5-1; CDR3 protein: CASSPGPLDTEAFF
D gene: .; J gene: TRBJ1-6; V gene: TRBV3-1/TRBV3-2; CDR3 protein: CASSQGQPLNSPLHF